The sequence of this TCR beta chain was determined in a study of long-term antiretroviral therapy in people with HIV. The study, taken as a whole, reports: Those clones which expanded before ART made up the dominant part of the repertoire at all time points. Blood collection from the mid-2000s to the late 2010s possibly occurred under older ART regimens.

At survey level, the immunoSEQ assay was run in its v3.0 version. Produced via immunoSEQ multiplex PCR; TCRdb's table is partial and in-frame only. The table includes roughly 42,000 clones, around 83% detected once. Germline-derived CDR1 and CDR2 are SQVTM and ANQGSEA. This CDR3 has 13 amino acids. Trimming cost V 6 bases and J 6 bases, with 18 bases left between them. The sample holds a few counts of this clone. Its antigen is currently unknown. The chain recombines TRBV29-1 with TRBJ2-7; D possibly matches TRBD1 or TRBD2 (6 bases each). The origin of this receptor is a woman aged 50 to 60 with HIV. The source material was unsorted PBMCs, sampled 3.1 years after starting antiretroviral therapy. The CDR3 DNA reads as TGCAGCGTGTATGGGGGGCCGGACCGCGAGCAGTACTTC. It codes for CSVYGGPDREQYF.